The T cell receptor beta chain described here comes from a study of cytomegalovirus exposure and HLA in healthy donors. Whole-study findings and limits: In a later analysis, compared with equally common non-associated chains, HLA-associated beta chains were more expanded. TCR beta sequences reportedly predicted most subjects' HLA-A and HLA-B alleles accurately.

A word on this clone: Its antigen is not known.

Germline loops: CDR1 SQVTM, CDR2 ANQGSEA. The V end lost 4 bases, the J end lost 10 bases, and 32 bases lay between the germline ends. This CDR3 region has 17 residues. PCR involved 60 Vbeta and 13 Jbeta primers. Profiled with immunoSEQ multiplex PCR; TCRdb holds only in-frame clones, not every one. The sample lists about 130,000 clones, about 80% occurring once. The sequence came from a middle-aged man in good health and CMV-seronegative. The sample comprised PBMCs. J is TRBJ2-7 and V is TRBV29-1, with a tentative D call TRBD1 (5 bases). The CDR3 DNA reads as TGCAGCGTTGGTCTCTCTGGGGCTTCCCGAAAATTTTCTTCTCAGTACTTC. Amino acids: CSVGLSGASRKFSSQYF.